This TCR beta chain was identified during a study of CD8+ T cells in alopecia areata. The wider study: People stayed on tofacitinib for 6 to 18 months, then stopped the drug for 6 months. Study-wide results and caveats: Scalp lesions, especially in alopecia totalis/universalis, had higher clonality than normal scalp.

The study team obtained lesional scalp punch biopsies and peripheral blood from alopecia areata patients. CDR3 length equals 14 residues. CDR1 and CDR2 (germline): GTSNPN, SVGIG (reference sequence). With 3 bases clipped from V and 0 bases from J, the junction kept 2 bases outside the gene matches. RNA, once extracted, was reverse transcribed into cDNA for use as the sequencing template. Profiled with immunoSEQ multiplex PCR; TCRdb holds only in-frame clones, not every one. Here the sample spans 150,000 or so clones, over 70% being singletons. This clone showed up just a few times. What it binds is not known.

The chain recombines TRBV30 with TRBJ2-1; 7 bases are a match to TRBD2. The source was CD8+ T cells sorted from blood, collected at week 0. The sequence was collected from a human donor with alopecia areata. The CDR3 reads CAWRAGSSYNEQFF. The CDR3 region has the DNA TGTGCCTGGAGAGCGGGGAGCTCCTACAATGAGCAGTTCTTC.